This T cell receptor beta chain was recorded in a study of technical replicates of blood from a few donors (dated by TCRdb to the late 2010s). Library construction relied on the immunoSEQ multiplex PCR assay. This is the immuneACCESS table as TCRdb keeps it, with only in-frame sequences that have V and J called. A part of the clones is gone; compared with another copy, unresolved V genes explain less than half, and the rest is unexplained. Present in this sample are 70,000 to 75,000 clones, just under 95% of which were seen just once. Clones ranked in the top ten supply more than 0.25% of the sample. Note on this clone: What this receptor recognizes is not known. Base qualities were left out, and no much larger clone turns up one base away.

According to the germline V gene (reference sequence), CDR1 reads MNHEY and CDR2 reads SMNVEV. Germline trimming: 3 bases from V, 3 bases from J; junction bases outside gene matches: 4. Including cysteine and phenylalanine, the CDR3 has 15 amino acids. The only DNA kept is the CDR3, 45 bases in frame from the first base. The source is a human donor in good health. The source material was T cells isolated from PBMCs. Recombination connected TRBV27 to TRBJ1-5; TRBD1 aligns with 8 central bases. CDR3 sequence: CASSFRTGFNQPQHF. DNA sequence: TGTGCCAGCAGTTTCCGGACAGGGTTCAATCAGCCCCAGCATTTT.